These 15 T cell receptor beta chains came from one sample sequenced in a study of blood T cell repertoires in COVID-19 (dated by TCRdb to about 2020). Library construction relied on the immunoSEQ multiplex PCR assay. Not all clones reach the TCRdb copy of this immuneACCESS table, which keeps in-frame sequences only. Checked studies attribute under half of the gap to unresolved V genes and leave the rest unexplained. In all, the sample holds fewer than 200,000 clones, and more than 75% of those were seen once. Of the sample, around 8.9% is held by the ten largest clones. Sequenced: peripheral blood. These receptors were collected from a woman aged 45 to 65 with active or convalescent COVID-19.

This chain uses TRBV2 with TRBJ2-1; 10 positions match TRBD2. The CDR3 covers 15 residues. V shed 9 bases, J shed 9 bases, and the junction held 14 bases outside the gene matches. Germline V lookup: CDR1 SNHLY, CDR2 FYNNEI. The CDR3: CARGVEREGRGEQFF. The CDR3 DNA reads TGTGCCAGGGGGGTTGAGCGGGAGGGCCGGGGTGAGCAGTTCTTC.

This chain connects TRBV19 to TRBJ2-1; TRBD2 matches at 9 bases. The CDR3 is 15 residues long. V lost 3 bases to trimming and J lost 9 bases; unmatched junction nucleotides: 9. Per germline, CDR1 LNHDA and CDR2 SQIVND (reference sequence). The CDR3 DNA sequence: TGTGCCAGTAGTATCAATAGCGGGAGAACTTCTGAGCAGTTCTTC. Its translation is CASSINSGRTSEQFF.

This clone has just one count. The chain couples TRBV19 to TRBJ2-6; D may be TRBD1 (6 bases). The V and J ends lost 6 bases and 0 bases respectively, with 15 bases between them. This CDR3 is 17 amino acids long. From germline, CDR1 is LNHDA and CDR2 SQIVND (reference sequence). The CDR3 region is CASSVQGSGSGANVLTF. In nucleotides, the CDR3 is TGTGCCAGTAGCGTACAGGGTTCAGGCTCTGGGGCCAACGTCCTGACTTTC. The full variable domain, its missing parts supplied by reference TRBV19 and TRBJ2-6, is DGGITQSPKYLFRKEGQNVTLSCEQNLNHDAMYWYRQDPGQGLRLIYYSQIVNDFQKGDIAEGYSVSREKKESFPLTVTSAQKNPTAFYLCASSVQGSGSGANVLTFGAGSRLTVL.

This clone came up a few times. V is TRBV5-3 and J is TRBJ2-7; 8 positions match TRBD1. TRBV5-3 is flagged as an ORF with uncertain function. The CDR3 length is 16 residues. V was pared by 3 bases and J by 0 bases, with 8 bases of the junction left unmatched. The CDR3 loop is CARSSWAGGSSYEQYF. CDR3 bases: TGTGCCAGAAGCTCCTGGGCAGGGGGCAGCTCCTACGAGCAGTACTTC.

This chain connects TRBV7-9 to TRBJ2-1, with TRBD2 matching 9 bases. This CDR3 region has 15 residues. Germline CDR1 is SEHNR and CDR2 is FQNEAQ (reference sequence). Losses at the gene ends were 1 base for V and 6 bases for J; bases not matched to a gene: 4. The CDR3 here is CASSLGRGGANEQFF. CDR3 bases: TGTGCCAGCAGCTTAGGCCGCGGGGGGGCCAATGAGCAGTTCTTC.

This chain joins TRBV29-1 and TRBJ1-1; D is undetermined. From germline, CDR1 is SQVTM and CDR2 ANQGSEA. Between the trimmed V and J ends, which lost 5 bases and 1 base, there was a span of 11 bases. The CDR3 covers 13 residues. The CDR3 bases are TGCAGCGTTCGGTCACCGGGGAACACTGAAGCTTTCTTT. Translation: CSVRSPGNTEAFF.

The V call is TRBV19, the J call TRBJ1-2; TRBD1 might be the D (6 bases). Trimming shortened V by 4 bases and J by 4 bases, and 10 bases separated the two germline ends. CDR1 and CDR2 (germline): LNHDA, SQIVND (reference sequence). The CDR3 contains 13 residues. The CDR3 region is CASSTGDGYGYTF. CDR3 sequence (DNA): TGTGCCAGTAGTACAGGGGATGGCTATGGCTACACCTTC.

The chain joins TRBV3-1 (or the pseudogene TRBV3-2) to TRBJ2-3; a weak D match, TRBD1 (6 bases). The germline gives CDR1 LGHDT, CDR2 YNNKEL (reference sequence). The CDR3 loop spans 18 amino acids. V lost 0 bases and J 2 bases, leaving 18 bases between the germline ends. In nucleotides, the CDR3 is TGTGCCAGCAGCCAAGACAGGGGTAGCGTCCTTTTCACAGATACGCAGTATTTT. Translation: CASSQDRGSVLFTDTQYF.

This clone was counted between two and nine times. V usage is TRBV28 and J usage is TRBJ1-3, with D possibly being TRBD1 (5 bases). In germline, CDR1 is MDHEN, CDR2 SYDVKM. The CDR3 length is 14 residues. Trimming stripped 5 bases from V and 0 bases from J, with 8 bases between. The CDR3, as DNA: TGTGCCAGCAGTCGGGGGATCTCTGGAAACACCATATATTTT. It is translated as CASSRGISGNTIYF.

The V gene is TRBV4-2, the J gene TRBJ1-1; D is unresolved. Trimming stripped 0 bases from V and 11 bases from J, with 13 bases between. CDR1 is LGHNA, CDR2 YNFKEQ, per germline. The CDR3 extends over 13 amino acids. Here the CDR3 reads CASSQDSDLEAFF. For the CDR3, the DNA is TGTGCCAGCAGCCAAGATAGTGACTTGGAGGCTTTCTTT.

V and J are TRBV19 and TRBJ1-4; weak D call: TRBD1 (5 bases). Germline V gives CDR1 LNHDA, CDR2 SQIVND (reference sequence). Trimming removed 9 bases from V and 5 bases from J, with 10 bases in between. This CDR3 is 12 amino acids long. CDR3 bases: TGTGCCAGCCGACAGCCAAATGAAAAACTGTTTTTT. Amino acids: CASRQPNEKLFF. Full variable domain (outside the CDR3, taken from reference TRBV19 and TRBJ1-4): DGGITQSPKYLFRKEGQNVTLSCEQNLNHDAMYWYRQDPGQGLRLIYYSQIVNDFQKGDIAEGYSVSREKKESFPLTVTSAQKNPTAFYLCASRQPNEKLFFGSGTQLSVL.

The V gene is TRBV30, the J gene TRBJ1-1; D unclear. This CDR3 contains 13 residues. V was pared by 0 bases and J by 10 bases, with 15 bases between. CDR1 is GTSNPN, CDR2 SVGIG, per germline (reference sequence). CDR3 in amino acids: CAWSVPFGSAAFF. The CDR3 nucleotides are TGTGCCTGGAGTGTACCGTTTGGGAGCGCAGCTTTCTTT.

This chain joins TRBV13 and TRBJ2-3, with D tentatively TRBD2 (5 bases). The CDR3 totals 16 residues. Trimming left V 1 base short and J 2 bases short, with 13 bases between. The germline V gene encodes CDR1 PRHDT and CDR2 FYEKMQ (reference sequence). CDR3 amino acids: CASSLASSGTTDTQYF. For the CDR3, the DNA is TGTGCCAGCAGCTTAGCGAGCTCGGGAACCACAGATACGCAGTATTTT.

The gene calls are TRBV6-2 or TRBV6-3 and TRBJ2-1, with 8 positions matching TRBD2. The ends lost 0 bases at V and 4 bases at J; junction bases unmatched: 2. The CDR3 is 15 residues long. Germline CDR1 reads MNHEY; CDR2 reads SVGEGT. CDR3 in DNA: TGTGCCAGCAGTTACTCTAGCGGGGTGTACAATGAGCAGTTCTTC. The encoded protein is CASSYSSGVYNEQFF.

The CDR3 here is CASSLDRGDEQFF. DNA for the CDR3: TGTGCCAGCAGCTTGGACAGGGGGGATGAGCAGTTCTTC. This rearrangement joins TRBV7-8 to TRBJ2-1; 10 nucleotides match TRBD1. The CDR3 has 13 amino acids. Trimming cost V 3 bases and J 8 bases; bases outside gene matches: 1. Per germline, CDR1 SGHVS and CDR2 FQNEAQ.